This paragraph reports one T cell receptor beta chain. This sample was included in a study of blood T cell repertoires in COVID-19. Study-level background: Both acute and convalescent COVID-19 samples were obtained from the United States, Italy and Spain.

Individuals in the exposed group had encountered a COVID-19 case within 2 weeks preceding study entry. Profiled with immunoSEQ multiplex PCR; TCRdb holds only in-frame clones, not every one. The sample yields some 300,000 clones, 89% seen once. Deletions cut 3 bases from V and 6 bases from J, with 14 bases between. Germline CDR1 and CDR2: GTSNPN and SVGIG (reference sequence). This CDR3 region has 13 residues. This receptor was taken from a woman aged 45-59 years who had been exposed to COVID-19. The sequenced sample was PBMCs or T cells enriched from blood (not recorded which). The chain employs TRBV30 and TRBJ1-2; D remains ambiguous. This CDR3 is CAWRRNKRNGYTF. The CDR3, as DNA: TGTGCCTGGAGGAGGAATAAGCGGAATGGCTACACCTTC.